The 7 T cell receptor beta chains below all came from one sample that was sequenced in a study of cytomegalovirus exposure and HLA in healthy donors. Primers: 60 Vbeta forward and 13 Jbeta reverse. TCRdb's copy holds only in-frame clones and misses some; the assay was immunoSEQ multiplex PCR. The repertoire consists of about 160,000 clones, with 80% to 90% occurring once and the leading ten covering around 2.1%. Sequences were obtained from PBMCs. These receptors came from a man aged 18 to 30 in good health and CMV-seropositive.

The chain has TRBV9 and TRBJ2-1; 7 bases agree with TRBD2. This CDR3 contains 17 residues. CDR1 and CDR2 from the germline V gene are SGDLS and YYNGEE. J gave up 2 bases and V 3 bases, and 11 bases lay outside the gene matches. CDR3 residues: CASSATIRDYAYNEQFF. In DNA form, the CDR3 reads TGTGCCAGCAGCGCTACGATCCGGGACTACGCCTACAATGAGCAGTTCTTC. Using reference TRBV9 and TRBJ2-1 for the parts outside the CDR3, the full variable domain is DSGVTQTPKHLITATGQRVTLRCSPRSGDLSVYWYQQSLDQGLQFLIQYYNGEERAKGNILERFSAQQFPDLHSELNLSSLELGDSALYFCASSATIRDYAYNEQFFGPGTRLTVL.

The chain recombines TRBV13 with TRBJ2-7; tentative D call: TRBD1 (5 bases). The CDR3 sequence is 15 residues long. Trimming cost V 5 bases and J 0 bases, with 14 bases left between them. The germline CDR1 and CDR2 sequences are PRHDT and FYEKMQ (reference sequence). This chain's CDR3 is CASSTSWTSSYEQYF. CDR3 nucleotides: TGTGCCAGCAGCACCTCCTGGACAAGCTCCTACGAGCAGTACTTC.

The genes are TRBV29-1 and TRBJ2-5, with D possibly being TRBD1 (5 bases). The CDR3 is made up of 13 amino acids. The ends were cut back, 7 bases at V and 0 bases at J, with 12 bases in the middle. Germline CDR1 reads SQVTM; CDR2 reads ANQGSEA. The CDR3 region has the DNA TGCAGCGGATCGGACACGAACCAAGAGACCCAGTACTTC. Translation gives CSGSDTNQETQYF.

This clone was seen a single time. This chain links TRBV5-6 with TRBJ1-4; 8 nucleotides line up with TRBD1. V shed 4 bases and J 7 bases; nucleotides not matched to a gene: 18. The CDR3 has 18 residues. Germline V lookup: CDR1 SGHDT, CDR2 YYEEEE. The CDR3: CASSEKRQGLPGGEKLFF. The CDR3 DNA reads as TGTGCCAGCAGCGAGAAACGACAGGGGCTCCCCGGGGGTGAAAAACTGTTTTTT.

The chain employs TRBV4-1 and TRBJ2-2; tentative D call: TRBD1 (5 bases). With 0 bases removed from V and 6 bases from J, the gap between germline ends came to 17 bases. CDR1 is MGHRA, CDR2 YSYEKL, per germline. CDR3 length equals 17 residues. The CDR3 coding sequence is TGCGCCAGCAGCCAAGATTTAGGTCAGGGTAAAGCCGGGGAGCTGTTTTTT. Translated: CASSQDLGQGKAGELFF.

This chain joins TRBV10-1 and TRBJ2-1; 10 nucleotides align to TRBD2. Trimming cost V 6 bases and J 5 bases; bases outside gene matches: 13. Looked up from germline, CDR1 is WNHNN and CDR2 is SYGVQD (reference sequence). CDR3 size: 17 residues. CDR3: CASRAQRGGKFHNEQFF. The CDR3, as DNA: TGCGCCAGCAGAGCCCAGCGGGGGGGCAAATTCCACAATGAGCAGTTCTTC.

This clone is a singleton in its sample. The CDR3 protein is CASSLIPGTTYGYTF. DNA of the CDR3: TGTGCCAGCAGCCTGATACCCGGGACTACCTATGGCTACACCTTC. This sequence joins TRBV5-4 and TRBJ1-2, with D possibly TRBD1 on 5 matching bases. This CDR3 is built from 15 residues. Germline CDR1 and CDR2: SGHNT and YYREEE (reference sequence). Trimming removed 4 bases at V and 4 bases at J, with 17 bases between.